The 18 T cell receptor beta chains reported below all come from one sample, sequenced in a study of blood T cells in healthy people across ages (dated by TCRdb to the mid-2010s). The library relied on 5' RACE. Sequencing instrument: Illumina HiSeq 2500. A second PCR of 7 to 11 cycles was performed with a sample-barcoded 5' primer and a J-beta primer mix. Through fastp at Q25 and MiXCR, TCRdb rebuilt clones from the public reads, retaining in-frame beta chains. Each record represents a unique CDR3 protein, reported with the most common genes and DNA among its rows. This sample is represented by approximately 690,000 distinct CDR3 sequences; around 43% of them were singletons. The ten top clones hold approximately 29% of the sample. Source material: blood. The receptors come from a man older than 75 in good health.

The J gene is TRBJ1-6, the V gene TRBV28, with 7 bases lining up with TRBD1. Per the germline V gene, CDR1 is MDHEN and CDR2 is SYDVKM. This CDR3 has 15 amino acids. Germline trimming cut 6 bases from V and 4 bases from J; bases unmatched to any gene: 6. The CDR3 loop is CASRTADRYNSPLHF. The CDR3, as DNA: TGTGCCAGCAGAACCGCGGACAGGTATAATTCACCCCTCCACTTT.

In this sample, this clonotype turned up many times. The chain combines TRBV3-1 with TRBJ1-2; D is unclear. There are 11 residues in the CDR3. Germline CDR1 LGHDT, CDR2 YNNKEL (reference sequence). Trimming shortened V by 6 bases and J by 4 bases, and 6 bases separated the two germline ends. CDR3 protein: CASRSGYGYTF. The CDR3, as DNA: TGTGCCAGCAGATCTGGCTATGGCTACACCTTC.

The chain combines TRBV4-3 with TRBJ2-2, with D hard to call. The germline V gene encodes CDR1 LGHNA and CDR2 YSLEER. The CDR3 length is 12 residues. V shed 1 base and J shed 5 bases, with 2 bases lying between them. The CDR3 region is CASSQGTGELFF. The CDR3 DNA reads TGCGCCAGCAGCCAAGGGACCGGGGAGCTGTTTTTT.

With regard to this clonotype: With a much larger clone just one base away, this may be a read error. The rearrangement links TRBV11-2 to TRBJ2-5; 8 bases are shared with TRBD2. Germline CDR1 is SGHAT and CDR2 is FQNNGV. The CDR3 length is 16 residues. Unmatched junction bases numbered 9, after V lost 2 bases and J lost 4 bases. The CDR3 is CASSLNYGRAGETQYF. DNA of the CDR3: TGTGCCAGCAGCTTAAATTACGGGAGGGCCGGAGAGACCCAGTACTTC.

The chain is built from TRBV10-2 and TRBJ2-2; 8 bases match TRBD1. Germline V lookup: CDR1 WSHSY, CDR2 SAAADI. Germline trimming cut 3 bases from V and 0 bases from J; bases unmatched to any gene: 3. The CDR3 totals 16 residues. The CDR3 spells CASSDRGRPNTGELFF. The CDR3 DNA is TGCGCCAGCAGTGACAGGGGGCGACCGAACACCGGGGAGCTGTTTTTT.

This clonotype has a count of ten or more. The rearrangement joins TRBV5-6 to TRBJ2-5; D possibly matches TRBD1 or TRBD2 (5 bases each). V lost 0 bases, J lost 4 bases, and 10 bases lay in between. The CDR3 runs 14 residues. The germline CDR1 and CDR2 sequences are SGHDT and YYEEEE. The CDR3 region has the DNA TGTGCCAGCAGCTTGGTAGGGACGGGAGAGACCCAGTACTTC. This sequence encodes CASSLVGTGETQYF.

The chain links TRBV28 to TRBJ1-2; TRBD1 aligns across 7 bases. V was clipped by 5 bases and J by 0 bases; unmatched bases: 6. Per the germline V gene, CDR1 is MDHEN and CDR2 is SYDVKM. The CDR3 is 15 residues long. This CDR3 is CASSQTGRANYGYTF. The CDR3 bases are TGTGCCAGCAGTCAGACAGGGAGGGCTAACTATGGCTACACCTTC.

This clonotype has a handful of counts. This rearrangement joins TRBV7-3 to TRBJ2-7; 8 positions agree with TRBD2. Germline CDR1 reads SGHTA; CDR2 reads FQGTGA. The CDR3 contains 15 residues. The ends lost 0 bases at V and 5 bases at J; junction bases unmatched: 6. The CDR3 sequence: CASSLTAGVLNEQYF. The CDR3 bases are TGTGCCAGCAGCTTAACAGCGGGAGTACTTAACGAGCAGTACTTC.

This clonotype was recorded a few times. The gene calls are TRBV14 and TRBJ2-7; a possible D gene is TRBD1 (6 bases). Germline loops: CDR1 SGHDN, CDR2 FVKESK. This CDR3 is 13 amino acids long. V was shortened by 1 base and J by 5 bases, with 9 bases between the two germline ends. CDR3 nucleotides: TGTGCCAGCAGCCAAGCGACAGGCAACGAGCAGTACTTC. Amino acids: CASSQATGNEQYF.

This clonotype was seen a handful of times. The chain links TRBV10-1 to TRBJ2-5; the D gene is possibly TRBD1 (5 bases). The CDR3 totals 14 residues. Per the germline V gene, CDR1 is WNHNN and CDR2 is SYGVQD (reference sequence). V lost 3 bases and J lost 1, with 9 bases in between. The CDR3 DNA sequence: TGCGCCAGCAGTGATGGGGCCACCCAAGAGACCCAGTACTTC. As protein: CASSDGATQETQYF.

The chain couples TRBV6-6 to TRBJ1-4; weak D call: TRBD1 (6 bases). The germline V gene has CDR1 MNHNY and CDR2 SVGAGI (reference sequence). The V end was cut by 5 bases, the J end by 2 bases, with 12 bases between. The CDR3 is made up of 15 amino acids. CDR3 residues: CASSIQGTTNEKLFF. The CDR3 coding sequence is TGTGCCAGCAGTATCCAGGGGACGACTAATGAAAAACTGTTTTTT.

The CDR3 DNA reads as TGTGCCAGCAGCGGAGGACTACGGGCAGATACGCAGTATTTT. Translation gives CASSGGLRADTQYF. The genes are TRBV6-1 and TRBJ2-3; maybe TRBD2 (6 bases). The CDR3 runs to 14 residues. Germline assignment: CDR1 MNHNS and CDR2 SASEGT. With 6 bases removed from V and 4 bases from J, the gap between germline ends came to 14 bases.

The DNA of the CDR3 is TGTGCCAGCAGTTACTCATCAGGGTTGAGCTATGGCTACACCTTC. Protein product: CASSYSSGLSYGYTF. J is TRBJ1-2 and V is TRBV6-5; perhaps TRBD1 as D (5 bases). Trimming removed 0 bases from V and 4 bases from J, with 12 bases in between. The CDR3 loop spans 15 amino acids. Germline CDR1 is MNHEY and CDR2 is SVGAGI.

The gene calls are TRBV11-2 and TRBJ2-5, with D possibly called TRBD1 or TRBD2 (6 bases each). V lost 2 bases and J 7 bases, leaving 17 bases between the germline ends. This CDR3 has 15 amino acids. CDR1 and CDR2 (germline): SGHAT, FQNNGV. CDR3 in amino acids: CASSLNGGLSGTQYF. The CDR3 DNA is TGTGCCAGCAGCTTAAATGGGGGGCTCTCGGGGACCCAGTACTTC. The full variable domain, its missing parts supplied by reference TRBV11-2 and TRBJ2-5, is EAGVAQSPRYKIIEKRQSVAFWCNPISGHATLYWYQQILGQGPKLLIQFQNNGVVDDSQLPKDRFSAERLKGVDSTLKIQPAKLEDSAVYLCASSLNGGLSGTQYFGPGTRLLVL.

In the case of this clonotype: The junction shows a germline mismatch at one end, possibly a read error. The CDR3 spells CTSSPFSVPDGTQYF. CDR3 DNA: TGTACCAGCAGCCCCTTTAGCGTCCCTGATGGAACGCAGTATTTT. This chain connects TRBV14 to TRBJ2-3; a possible D gene is TRBD2 (5 bases). CDR1 SGHDN and CDR2 FVKESK come from the germline V gene. There are 15 residues in the CDR3.

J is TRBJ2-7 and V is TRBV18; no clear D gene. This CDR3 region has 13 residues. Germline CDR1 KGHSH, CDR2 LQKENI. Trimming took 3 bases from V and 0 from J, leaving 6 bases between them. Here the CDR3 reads CASSPLFSYEQYF. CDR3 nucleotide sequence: TGTGCCAGCTCACCTCTATTCTCCTACGAGCAGTACTTC.

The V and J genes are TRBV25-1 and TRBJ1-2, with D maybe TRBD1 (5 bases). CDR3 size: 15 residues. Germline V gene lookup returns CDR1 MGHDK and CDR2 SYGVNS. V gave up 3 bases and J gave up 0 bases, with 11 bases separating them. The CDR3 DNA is TGTGCCAGCAGTGATGGGGGGGTCCCTAACTATGGCTACACCTTC. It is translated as CASSDGGVPNYGYTF.

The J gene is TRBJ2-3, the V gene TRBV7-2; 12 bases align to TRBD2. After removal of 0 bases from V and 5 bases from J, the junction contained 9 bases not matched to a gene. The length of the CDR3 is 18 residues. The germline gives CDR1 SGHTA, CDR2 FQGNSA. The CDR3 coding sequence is TGTGCCAGCAGCTTAGCCCCTAGCGGGGGGGCCCGGGGAGATACGCAGTATTTT. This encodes CASSLAPSGGARGDTQYF.